The clone carrying this TCR beta chain was picked up one time. CDR3 length equals 15 residues. V was trimmed by 2 bases and J by 6 bases, leaving 14 bases between them. The germline V gene has CDR1 MNHEY and CDR2 SVGEGT. Profiled with immunoSEQ multiplex PCR; TCRdb holds only in-frame clones, not every one. The sample holds 300,000 or so clones; about 86% are singletons and the top ten take around 4.5%. The data were obtained in a study of blood T cell repertoires in COVID-19. Across the whole study: Spain, Italy and the United States supplied samples that represented acute and convalescent COVID-19. PBMCs, B-cell-depleted T cells, or T cells were the source of the cDNA or gDNA that made up the material.

Those who participated ranged in age from roughly 18 to 90 years and resided in around 22 US areas. The TCR originated in a woman in her forties with acute COVID-19. This chain uses TRBV6-2 or TRBV6-3 with TRBJ2-4, with D perhaps TRBD1 (5 bases). The sequenced sample was PBMCs or T cells enriched from blood (not recorded which). The CDR3 loop is CASSYSFGHRNIQYF. The CDR3 region has the DNA TGTGCCAGCAGTTACAGTTTCGGACACCGAAACATTCAGTACTTC.